This T cell receptor beta chain was captured by sequencing in a study of neoadjuvant anti-PD-1 for oral cavity cancer. At the level of the study: Around day 43, patients without progression received a fourth nivolumab dose before surgery.

As to time point: after neoadjuvant nivolumab, at surgical resection. The data were produced by immunoSEQ multiplex PCR, yet TCRdb's version contains in-frame clones alone and is incomplete. The sample shows more than 25,000 clones, 70% to 80% of them seen only once. Turning to this clone: This specimen includes other DNA sequences encoding the same CDR3.

Sequenced material: PBMCs, taken after nivolumab (anti-PD-1) treatment. The TCR originated in a person aged 40 to 85 with oral cavity squamous cell carcinoma.

The chain's CDR3 is CASSDGRTDTQYF. The CDR3 region has the DNA TGTGCCAGCAGTGACGGGCGCACAGATACGCAGTATTTT. The V gene is TRBV6-4, the J gene TRBJ2-3; D gene ambiguous. Germline loops: CDR1 MRHNA, CDR2 SNTAGT. The CDR3 runs 13 residues. Deletions cut 2 bases from V and 1 base from J, with 4 bases between.